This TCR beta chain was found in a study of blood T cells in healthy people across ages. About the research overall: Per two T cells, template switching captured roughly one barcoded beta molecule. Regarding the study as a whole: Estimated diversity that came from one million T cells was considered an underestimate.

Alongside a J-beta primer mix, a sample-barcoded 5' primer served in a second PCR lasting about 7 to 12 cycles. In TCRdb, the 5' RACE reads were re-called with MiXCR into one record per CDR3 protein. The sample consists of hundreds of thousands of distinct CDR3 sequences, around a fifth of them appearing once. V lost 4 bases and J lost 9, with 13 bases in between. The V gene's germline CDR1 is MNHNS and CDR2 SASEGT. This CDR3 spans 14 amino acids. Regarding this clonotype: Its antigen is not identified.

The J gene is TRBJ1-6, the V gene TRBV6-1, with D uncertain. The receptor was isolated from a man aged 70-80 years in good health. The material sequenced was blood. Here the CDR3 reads CASSVHDLGSPLHF. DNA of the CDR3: TGTGCCAGCAGTGTCCATGACCTGGGTTCACCCCTCCACTTT.